This T cell receptor (beta chain) was captured in a study of blood T cell repertoires in COVID-19. Across the whole study: Acute and convalescent COVID-19 samples came from the United States, Italy and Spain.

Profiling relied on immunoSEQ multiplex PCR, and the TCRdb table lists in-frame clones only, not all of them. The sample records a few hundred thousand clones, around 89% being singletons. The CDR3 sequence is 13 residues long. From germline, CDR1 is SGHNT and CDR2 YYREEE (reference sequence). Trimming removed 4 bases from V and 14 bases from J, with 18 bases in between. The receptor comes from a young woman who had recovered from COVID-19. The source material was PBMCs or T cells enriched from blood (not recorded which). The rearrangement links TRBV5-4 to TRBJ1-4; D may be TRBD1 (5 bases). Written as DNA, the CDR3 is TGTGCCAGCAGCGCGGCTGGGGAGGGGAGGCTGTTTTTT. Its protein product is CASSAAGEGRLFF.